A selection of T cell receptor beta chains follows, all from one sample in a study of early T cells in non-severe SARS-CoV-2 infection. One entry per CDR3 protein, called by TCRdb with MiXCR from the 5' RACE reads. The sample contains some 27,000 distinct CDR3 sequences, about 4.6% of which appear only once. Specimen: whole blood. The receptors derive from an adult who was a healthcare worker with PCR-confirmed SARS-CoV-2 infection or an uninfected control (not recorded which). CDR3s include the opening cysteine and the closing phenylalanine or tryptophan.

V,length,CDR3
TRBV28,13,CASSSGTLNEQYF
TRBV11-2,15,CASSPRLGGTDTQYF
TRBV7-3,16,CASSSKSGSSYNEQFF
TRBV3-1,14,CASSPLASSTEQYF
TRBV3-1,15,CASSRGRGTQETQYF
TRBV3-1,17,CASSPRLAGGTYNEQFF
TRBV9,15,CASSVGYRNTGELFF
TRBV5-5,15,CASSRGQGAVPEAFF
TRBV5-6,13,CASSLWFSYEQYF
TRBV11-2,15,CASSLTTSGNNEQFF
TRBV27,12,CASSSGFNEQFF
TRBV19,13,CASSIRGFTEAFF
TRBV12-3/TRBV12-4,14,CASRRQGLGYGYTF
TRBV12-3/TRBV12-4,11,CASGSWHEQFF
TRBV7-9,19,CASSSRRTGAPRGANVLTF
TRBV7-9,11,CASSSIYEQYF
TRBV7-9,14,CASSLMSSPDTQYF
TRBV12-3/TRBV12-4,14,CASSYSAIYNEQFF
TRBV6-1,15,CASTGGGRGTGELFF
TRBV11-2,16,CASSLGPAEGYNEQFF
TRBV29-1,13,CSVEKGTDEKLFF
TRBV9,15,CASSVGTVSQETQYF
TRBV15,15,CATSSPSSLTVGQFF
TRBV11-2,16,CASSLATGTVYNEQFF
TRBV14,14,CASSSGQGRETQYF
TRBV12-3/TRBV12-4,14,CASIPSGTQETQYF
TRBV5-6,12,CASSFTGNTQYF
TRBV29-1,13,CSVEGQGTYEQYF
TRBV6-6,14,CATLGQGTAQPQHF